Listed below are T cell receptor beta chains from one sample, sequenced in a study of cytomegalovirus exposure and HLA in healthy donors. Using immunoSEQ multiplex PCR, the repertoire was profiled, and TCRdb retains in-frame clones only, with some absent. The sample lists around 180,000 clones; over 70% were seen once. The sequenced sample was PBMCs. These receptors originate from a woman in her forties or fifties in good health and CMV-seronegative. CDR3s include the opening cysteine and the closing phenylalanine or tryptophan. A D gene is named only where the DNA matches it firmly. Rows may omit the clone size; those that give it use once, few, many or a size class.

TRBJ2-7 TRBV19 . TRBD1 TGTGCCAGTAGTCCGGGGACAGGGCCGGGGGCCTACGAGCAGTACTTC CASSPGTGPGAYEQYF
TRBJ2-1 TRBV7-2 . TRBD2 TGTGCCAGCAGCCTACTAGCGGGGCCTTACAATGAGCAGTTCTTC CASSLLAGPYNEQFF
TRBJ2-1 TRBV4-1 . TRBD2 TGCGCCAGCAGCCAAGGACTAGCGGGGAGCTCCTACAATGAGCAGTTCTTC CASSQGLAGSSYNEQFF
TRBJ1-1 TRBV6-6 . TRBD1 TGTGCCAGCAGCACCTCAGGGGGCTCTGAAGCTTTCTTT CASSTSGGSEAFF
TRBJ2-7 TRBV7-6 . TRBD1 TGTGCCAGCAGCCGGGTTGGGACAGGGCCAAGCGAGCAGTACTTC CASSRVGTGPSEQYF
TRBJ1-1 TRBV7-9 . . TGTTCCAGCAGCCGGACTAATGAAGCTTTCTTT CSSSRTNEAFF
TRBJ1-5 TRBV7-2 . . TGTGCCAGCAGCTTACGCGACAATCAGCCCCAGCATTTT CASSLRDNQPQHF
TRBJ2-7 TRBV9 . TRBD1 TGTGCCAGCAGCGTAGGGGTCGGGACAGGGGGCTACGAGCAGTACTTC CASSVGVGTGGYEQYF
TRBJ2-3 TRBV6-1 . . TGTGCCAGCAGCCCATCGTACGGAGATACGCAGTATTTT CASSPSYGDTQYF
TRBJ2-7 TRBV27 . . TGTGCCAGCAGTCCGCGGCCCCCCACGAGCTCCTACGAGCAGTACTTC CASSPRPPTSSYEQYF
TRBJ1-5 TRBV9 . . TGTGCCAGCAGCGTAGATGGGGGGAATCAGCCCCAGCATTTT CASSVDGGNQPQHF
TRBJ1-6 TRBV27 once . TGTGCCAGCAGTTTATCGCAGGGCAGAAATTCACCCCTCCACTTT CASSLSQGRNSPLHF